This T cell receptor (beta chain) was sequenced during a study of cytomegalovirus exposure and HLA in healthy donors. The PCR ran on 60 Vbeta and 13 Jbeta primers. TCRdb keeps only in-frame clones here, not all; method: immunoSEQ multiplex PCR. The repertoire holds about 220,000 clones, with almost 80% as singletons. The CDR3 spans 13 residues. Trimming shortened V by 6 bases and J by 5 bases, and 11 bases separated the two germline ends. Germline CDR1 and CDR2: SGHTA and FQGNSA. This clonotype was sampled from a male donor in good health and CMV-seronegative. Sequencing used PBMCs. This chain uses TRBV7-2 with TRBJ1-5, with D perhaps matching TRBD1 (5 bases). DNA for the CDR3: TGTGCCAGCAGGGGGCGGGGGGATCAGCCCCAGCATTTT. It codes for CASRGRGDQPQHF. The full variable domain, in which reference TRBV7-2 and TRBJ1-5 provide the parts outside the CDR3, is GAGVSQSPSNKVTEKGKDVELRCDPISGHTALYWYRQSLGQGLEFLIYFQGNSAPDKSGLPSDRFSAERTGGSVSTLTIQRTQQEDSAVYLCASRGRGDQPQHFGDGTRLSIL.